This T cell receptor beta chain is from a study of tumor and adjacent non-tumor tissue in lung cancer. Looked up from germline, CDR1 is MNHEY and CDR2 is SVGAGI. The CDR3 totals 16 residues. About this clonotype itself: One end of the junction fails to match germline, which may point to a read error.

Three rounds of nested PCR, following a modified ARM-PCR protocol, produced the TCRbeta library. One entry per CDR3 protein results from TCRdb running MiXCR on the multiplex PCR reads. This repertoire shows fewer than 80,000 distinct CDR3 sequences, roughly 70% found once; its top ten account for roughly 12%. RNA was extracted from bulk tissue without any cell sorting. Donors were chemotherapy-naive, newly diagnosed lung cancer surgical patients in China, August–late 2014. What was sequenced was lung tumor tissue. J is TRBJ2-5 and V is TRBV6-5; possibly TRBD2 for D (7 bases). The origin of this receptor is a woman aged 65 to 85 with non-small cell lung cancer. CDR3: CASSYSLREGEEAQYF. CDR3 coding DNA: TGTGCCAGCAGCTACTCGCTTAGGGAGGGGGAAGAGGCCCAGTACTTC.